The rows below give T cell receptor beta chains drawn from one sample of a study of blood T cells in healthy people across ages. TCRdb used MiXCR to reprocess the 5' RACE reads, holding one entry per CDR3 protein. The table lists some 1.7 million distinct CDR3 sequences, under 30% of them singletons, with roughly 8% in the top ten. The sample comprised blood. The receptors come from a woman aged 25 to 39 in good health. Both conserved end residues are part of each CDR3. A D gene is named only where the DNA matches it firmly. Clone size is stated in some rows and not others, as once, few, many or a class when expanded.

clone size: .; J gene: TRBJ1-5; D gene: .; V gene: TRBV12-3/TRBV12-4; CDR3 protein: CASSPYRHQPQHF; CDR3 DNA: TGTGCCAGCAGCCCATACCGTCATCAGCCCCAGCATTTT
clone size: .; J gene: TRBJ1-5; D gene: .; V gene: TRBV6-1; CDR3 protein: CASSDWATGISNQPQHF; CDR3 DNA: TGTGCCAGCAGTGACTGGGCTACAGGGATTAGCAATCAGCCCCAGCATTTT
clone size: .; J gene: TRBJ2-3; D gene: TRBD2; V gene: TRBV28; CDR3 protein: CASSLIRDYTDTQYF; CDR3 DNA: TGTGCCAGCAGCCTCATCCGGGACTACACAGATACGCAGTATTTT
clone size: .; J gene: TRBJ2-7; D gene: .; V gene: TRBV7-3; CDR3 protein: CASSLSGGSYGQYF; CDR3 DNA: TGTGCCAGCAGCTTATCGGGCGGCTCCTACGGGCAGTACTTC
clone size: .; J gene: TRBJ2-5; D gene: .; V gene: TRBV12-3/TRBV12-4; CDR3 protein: CASSPLNQGQETQYF; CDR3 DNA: TGTGCCAGCAGTCCTTTGAACCAGGGTCAAGAGACCCAGTACTTC
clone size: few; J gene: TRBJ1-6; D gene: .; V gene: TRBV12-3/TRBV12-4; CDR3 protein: CASSLSGPLHF; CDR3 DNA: TGTGCCAGCAGTTTGTCTGGACCCCTCCACTTT
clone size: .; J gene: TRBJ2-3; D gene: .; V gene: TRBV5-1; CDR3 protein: CASSSSSASTDTQYF; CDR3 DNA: TGCGCCAGCAGCTCCTCTAGCGCCAGCACAGATACGCAGTATTTT
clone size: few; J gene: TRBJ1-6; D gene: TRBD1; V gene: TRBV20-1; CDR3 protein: CSAQTGEGNSPLHF; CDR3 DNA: TGCAGTGCTCAGACAGGGGAAGGGAATTCACCCCTCCACTTT
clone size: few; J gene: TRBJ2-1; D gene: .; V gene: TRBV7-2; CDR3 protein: CASSFQGTPSEQFF; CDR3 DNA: TGTGCCAGCAGTTTTCAGGGGACCCCCAGTGAGCAGTTCTTC
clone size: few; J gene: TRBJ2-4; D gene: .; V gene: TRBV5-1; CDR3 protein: CASSLEALAAKNIQYF; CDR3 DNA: TGCGCCAGCAGCTTGGAGGCTCTGGCAGCCAAAAACATTCAGTACTTC
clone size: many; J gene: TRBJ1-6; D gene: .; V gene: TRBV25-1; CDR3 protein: CASSGNSPLHF; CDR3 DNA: TGTGCCAGCAGCGGGAATTCACCCCTCCACTTT
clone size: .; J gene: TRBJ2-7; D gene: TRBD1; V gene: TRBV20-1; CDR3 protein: CSASPPGTANTYEQYF; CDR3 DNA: TGCAGTGCTAGCCCCCCCGGGACAGCGAATACCTACGAGCAGTACTTC
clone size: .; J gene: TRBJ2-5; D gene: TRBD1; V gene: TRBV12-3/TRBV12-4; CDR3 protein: CASTLDRVDETQYF; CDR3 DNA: TGTGCCAGCACCCTCGACAGGGTAGATGAGACCCAGTACTTC
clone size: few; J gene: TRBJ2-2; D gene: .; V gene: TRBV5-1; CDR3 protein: CASSLNNPDRELFF; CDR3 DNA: TGCGCCAGCAGCTTGAATAACCCGGACAGGGAGCTGTTTTTT
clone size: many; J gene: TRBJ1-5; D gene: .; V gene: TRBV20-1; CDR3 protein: CSAREGAGNQPQHF; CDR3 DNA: TGCAGTGCTAGAGAGGGGGCGGGCAATCAGCCCCAGCATTTT
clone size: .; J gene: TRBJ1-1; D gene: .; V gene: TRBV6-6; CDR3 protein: CASSLKGLEAFF; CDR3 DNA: TGTGCCAGCAGTTTAAAGGGACTTGAAGCTTTCTTT
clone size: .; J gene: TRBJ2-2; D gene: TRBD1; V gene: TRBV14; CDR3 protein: CASSLYDRDAGELFF; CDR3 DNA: TGTGCCAGCAGCCTATACGACAGGGATGCCGGGGAGCTGTTTTTT
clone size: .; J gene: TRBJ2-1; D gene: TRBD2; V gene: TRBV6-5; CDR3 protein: CASSSGVINEQFF; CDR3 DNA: TGTGCCAGCAGTAGCGGGGTAATCAATGAGCAGTTCTTC
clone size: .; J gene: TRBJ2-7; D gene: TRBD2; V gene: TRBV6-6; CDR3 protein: CASSYSIQREYEQYF; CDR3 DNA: TGTGCCAGCAGTTACTCGATCCAGCGGGAATACGAGCAGTACTTC
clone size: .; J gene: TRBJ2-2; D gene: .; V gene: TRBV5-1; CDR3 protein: CASSFRTANPRAGELFF; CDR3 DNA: TGCGCCAGCAGCTTCAGGACAGCCAACCCTCGGGCCGGGGAGCTGTTTTTT
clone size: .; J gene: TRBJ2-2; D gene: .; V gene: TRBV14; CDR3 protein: CASTRAQNTGELFF; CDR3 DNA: TGTGCCAGCACCCGGGCACAGAACACCGGGGAGCTGTTTTTT
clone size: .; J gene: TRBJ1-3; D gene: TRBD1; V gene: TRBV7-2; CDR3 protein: CASRIVGTGGADGNTIYF; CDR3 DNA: TGTGCCAGCAGGATAGTGGGGACAGGGGGCGCTGATGGAAACACCATATATTTT
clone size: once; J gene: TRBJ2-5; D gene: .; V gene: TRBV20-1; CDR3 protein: CSARFREQYF; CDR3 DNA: TGCAGTGCTAGATTTCGGGAGCAGTACTTC
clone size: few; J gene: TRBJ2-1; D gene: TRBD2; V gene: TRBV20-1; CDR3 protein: CSAHSTSSGSYNEQFF; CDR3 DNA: TGCAGTGCTCATTCCACCTCTAGCGGCTCCTACAATGAGCAGTTCTTC
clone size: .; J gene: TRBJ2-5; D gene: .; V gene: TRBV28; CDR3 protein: CAIETAKETQYF; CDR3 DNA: TGTGCCATCGAGACGGCCAAAGAGACCCAGTACTTC
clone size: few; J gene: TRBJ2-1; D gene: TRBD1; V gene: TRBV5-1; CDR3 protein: CASSSSSYRDRVYNEQFF; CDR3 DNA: TGCGCCAGCAGTTCATCTTCTTATCGGGACAGGGTATACAATGAGCAGTTCTTC
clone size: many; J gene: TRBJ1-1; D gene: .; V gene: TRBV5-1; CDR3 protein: CASSRNLNTEAFF; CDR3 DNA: TGTGCCAGCAGCCGGAATTTGAACACTGAAGCTTTCTTT
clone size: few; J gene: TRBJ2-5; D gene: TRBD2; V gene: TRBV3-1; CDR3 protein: CASSSLAGGLGETQYF; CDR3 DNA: TGTGCCAGCAGCTCTCTAGCGGGGGGGCTAGGGGAGACCCAGTACTTC
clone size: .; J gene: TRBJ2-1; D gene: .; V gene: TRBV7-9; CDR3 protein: CASSSEPTSTIANEQFF; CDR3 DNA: TGTGCCAGCAGCTCTGAACCCACTAGTACAATCGCCAATGAGCAGTTCTTC
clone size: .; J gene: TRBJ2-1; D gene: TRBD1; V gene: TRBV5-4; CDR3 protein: CASSSRDSLNEQFF; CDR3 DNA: TGTGCCAGCAGTTCCCGGGACAGTCTCAATGAGCAGTTCTTC
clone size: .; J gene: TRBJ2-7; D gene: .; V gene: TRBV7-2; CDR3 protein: CASSLGGGCGEQYF; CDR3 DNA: TGTGCCAGCAGCTTAGGAGGGGGATGCGGCGAGCAGTACTTC
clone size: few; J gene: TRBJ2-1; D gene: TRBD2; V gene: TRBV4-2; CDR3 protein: CASSQGSGSPNNEQFF; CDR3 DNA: TGTGCCAGCAGCCAAGGGAGCGGGAGCCCCAACAATGAGCAGTTCTTC
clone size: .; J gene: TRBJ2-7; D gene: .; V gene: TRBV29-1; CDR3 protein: CSVVVTSGKVPYEQYF; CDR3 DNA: TGCAGCGTTGTGGTAACCTCAGGGAAAGTACCCTACGAGCAGTACTTC
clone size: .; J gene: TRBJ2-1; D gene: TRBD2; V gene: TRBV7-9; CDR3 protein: CASSLEGLAEFDEQFF; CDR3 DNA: TGTGCCAGCAGCTTAGAGGGACTAGCGGAATTTGATGAGCAGTTCTTC
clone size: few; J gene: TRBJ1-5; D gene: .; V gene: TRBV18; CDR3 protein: CASSPGSKDQPQHF; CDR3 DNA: TGTGCCAGCTCACCAGGGAGTAAGGATCAGCCCCAGCATTTT
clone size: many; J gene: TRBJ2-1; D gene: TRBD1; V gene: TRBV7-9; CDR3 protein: CASSSPGQPYNEQFF; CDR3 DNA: TGTGCCAGCAGCTCGCCGGGACAGCCCTACAATGAGCAGTTCTTC
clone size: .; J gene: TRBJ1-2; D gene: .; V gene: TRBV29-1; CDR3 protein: CSAEGGRDYGYTF; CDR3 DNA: TGCAGCGCCGAAGGGGGGCGAGACTATGGCTACACCTTC
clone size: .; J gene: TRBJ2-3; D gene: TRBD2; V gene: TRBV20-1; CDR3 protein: CSVSGSTADTQYF; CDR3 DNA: TGCAGTGTGAGCGGGAGTACAGCAGATACGCAGTATTTT
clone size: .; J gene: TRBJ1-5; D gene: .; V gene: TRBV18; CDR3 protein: CASSPLRNQPQHF; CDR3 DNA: TGTGCCAGCTCACCACTACGGAATCAGCCCCAGCATTTT
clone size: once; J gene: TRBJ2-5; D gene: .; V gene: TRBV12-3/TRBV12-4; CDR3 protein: CASNRGRWATQYF; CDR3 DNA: TGTGCCAGCAATAGGGGCCGGTGGGCGACCCAGTACTTC
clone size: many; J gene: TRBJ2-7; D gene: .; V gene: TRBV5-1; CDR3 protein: CASSAPESYEQYF; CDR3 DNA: TGCGCCAGCAGCGCGCCGGAATCCTACGAGCAGTACTTC
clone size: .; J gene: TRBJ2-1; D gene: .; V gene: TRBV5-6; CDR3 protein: CASSQRLAPSYNEQFF; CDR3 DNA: TGTGCCAGCAGCCAGAGGCTAGCGCCCTCCTACAATGAGCAGTTCTTC
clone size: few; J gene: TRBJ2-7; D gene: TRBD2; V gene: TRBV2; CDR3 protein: CASTGLAGASEQYF; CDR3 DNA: TGTGCCAGCACGGGACTAGCGGGAGCTAGCGAGCAGTACTTC
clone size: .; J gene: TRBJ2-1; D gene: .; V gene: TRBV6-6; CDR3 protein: CASGAMSSVAYNEQFF; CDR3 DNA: TGTGCCAGCGGGGCTATGTCGTCGGTTGCCTACAATGAGCAGTTCTTC
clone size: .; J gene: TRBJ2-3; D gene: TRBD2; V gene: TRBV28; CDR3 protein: CASTTPEGLAGGRTDTQYF; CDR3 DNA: TGTGCCAGCACCACTCCAGAGGGACTAGCGGGGGGGCGGACAGATACGCAGTATTTT
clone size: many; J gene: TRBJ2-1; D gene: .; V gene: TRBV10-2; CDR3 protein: CASEARDSYNEQFF; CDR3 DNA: TGCGCCAGCGAAGCCCGGGACTCCTACAATGAGCAGTTCTTC
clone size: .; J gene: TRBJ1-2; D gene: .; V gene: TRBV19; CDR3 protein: CASKAGVGYTF; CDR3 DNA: TGTGCCAGTAAAGCGGGGGTTGGCTACACCTTC
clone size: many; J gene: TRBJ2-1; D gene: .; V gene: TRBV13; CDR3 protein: CASSLENSYNEQFF; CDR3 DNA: TGTGCCAGCAGCTTAGAGAACAGCTACAATGAGCAGTTCTTC
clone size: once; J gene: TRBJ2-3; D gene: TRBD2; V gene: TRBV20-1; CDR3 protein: CSAPTSGSTGTQYF; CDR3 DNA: TGCAGTGCCCCGACTAGCGGGAGTACAGGTACGCAGTATTTT
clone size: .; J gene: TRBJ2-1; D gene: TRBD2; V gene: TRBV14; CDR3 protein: CASSRPSGSRNEQFF; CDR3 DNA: TGTGCCAGCAGCCGCCCTAGCGGGAGTAGGAATGAGCAGTTCTTC
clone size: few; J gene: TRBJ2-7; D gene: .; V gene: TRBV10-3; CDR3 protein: CAISFTRQEIYEQYF; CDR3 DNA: TGTGCCATCAGTTTTACTAGACAGGAGATCTACGAGCAGTACTTC
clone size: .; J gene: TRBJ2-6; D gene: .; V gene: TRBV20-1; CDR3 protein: CSARGWSSGANVLTF; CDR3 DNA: TGCAGTGCTAGAGGGTGGTCCTCTGGGGCCAACGTCCTGACTTTC
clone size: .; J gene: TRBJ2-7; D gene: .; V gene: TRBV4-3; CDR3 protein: CASSAHGSSYNEQYF; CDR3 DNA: TGCGCCAGCAGCGCGCACGGCAGCTCCTACAATGAGCAGTACTTC
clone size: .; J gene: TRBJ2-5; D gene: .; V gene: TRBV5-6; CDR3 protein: CASSWKGQETQYF; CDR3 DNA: TGTGCCAGCAGCTGGAAGGGTCAGGAGACCCAGTACTTC